This T cell receptor (beta chain) was sequenced for a study of cytomegalovirus exposure and HLA in healthy donors. It was with 60 Vbeta and 13 Jbeta primers that the PCR ran. The data were produced by immunoSEQ multiplex PCR, yet TCRdb's version contains in-frame clones alone and is incomplete. The sample has around 150,000 clones, around 83% seen once; the top ten hold 5% to 7.5%. Germline CDR1 SNHLY, CDR2 FYNNEI. The CDR3 is made up of 15 amino acids. With 4 bases clipped from V and 7 bases from J, the junction kept 8 bases outside the gene matches. The sequenced material came from PBMCs. This receptor was identified in a man aged 50-60 years in good health and CMV-seropositive. V gene TRBV2 combines with J gene TRBJ1-4, with 8 bases that match TRBD1. CDR3 region: CASSADRGWGEKLFF. CDR3 nucleotides: TGTGCCAGCAGTGCTGACAGGGGATGGGGTGAAAAACTGTTTTTT.